This TCR beta chain was profiled in a study of T cells after yellow fever vaccination. The wider study: SMART-Seq v4 Ultra Low Input handled preparation of low-cell-number fractions. Study-wide results and caveats: The booster saw the reappearance of most primary-vaccination clones (approximately 96% CD4, 88% CD8). A limited proportion of clonotypes was detected within both the CD4 and CD8 compartments.

TCRdb recomputed calls from the 5' RACE reads with MiXCR, one row per CDR3 protein. The repertoire has 170,000 or so distinct CDR3 sequences, approximately 6.2% of them found once; the top ten carry about 2.8%. This clonotype was found many times. The antigen is unknown. The sample here was CD4+ T cells sorted from PBMCs, taken on the day of the first yellow fever vaccination. The TCR sequence derives from a man aged 18-30 years who received the YFV17D yellow fever vaccine.

The CDR3 here is CASSGLRGDNEQFF. CDR3 bases: TGTGCCAGCAGTGGACTGAGGGGCGACAATGAGCAGTTCTTC. V is TRBV2 and J is TRBJ2-1; D may match TRBD1 or TRBD2 (5 bases each). CDR1 is SNHLY, CDR2 FYNNEI, per germline. V lost 4 bases and J 5 bases, leaving 12 bases between the germline ends. This CDR3 has 14 residues.